Sequencing of this T cell receptor beta chain was carried out in a study of T cell clonotyping in hematopoietic cell transplantation. Overall study results and limits: Recipient TCR diversity dropped after transplant; expanded clonotypes rose from day 30 to 180. Graft donor and pretransplant recipient Inverse Simpson Index values predicted broader posttransplant TCR diversity. Cells were unsorted, so CD4 and CD8 contributions were not separated.

With regard to this clone: What it recognizes is unknown.

Profiled with immunoSEQ multiplex PCR; TCRdb holds only in-frame clones, not every one. The table records 7,300 or so clones, approximately 96% of them present only once. Samples: about 28 days before transplant, then days 30, 100 and 180 after. The source was PBMCs, collected 30 days after allogeneic stem cell transplant. The sequence derives from a male patient aged 40-50 years who had an allogeneic stem cell transplant from a related donor, so the T cells may come from the graft donor. Some clones in this sample may be carry-over from other donors' samples.

CDR3 sequence: CASSAVENTEAFF. CDR3 nucleotides: TGTGCCAGCAGTGCGGTGGAGAACACTGAAGCTTTCTTT. The chain combines TRBV2 with TRBJ1-1; D remains ambiguous. The CDR3 extends over 13 amino acids. Germline V gene data show CDR1 as SNHLY and CDR2 as FYNNEI. V lost 4 bases, J lost 1 base, and 7 bases lay in between.